This TCR beta chain was observed in a study of T cells after posttransplantation cyclophosphamide. There are 17 residues in the CDR3. Looked up from germline, CDR1 is SEHNR and CDR2 is FQNEAQ (reference sequence). J was trimmed by 1 base and V by 5 bases; bases with no gene match: 9. This clone was counted many times. The antigen is unknown. Study-level results: Recipient CMV seropositivity and CMV reactivation strongly tracked TRB clonality. TRB overlap between skin or GI tissue T cells and blood was limited. Donor CD8+ memory clones often dominated recipient blood repertoires at later times.

The protocol was immunoSEQ multiplex PCR, while the TCRdb copy is restricted to in-frame clones and leaves out a portion. The data show around 24,000 clones, with none appearing a single time. Busulfan-fludarabine conditioning, marrow transplant, and cyclophosphamide on days +3 and +4 were administered. The material sequenced was PBMCs, taken after allogeneic stem cell transplant with posttransplant cyclophosphamide. The TCR was taken from a male patient between 18 and 35 years old who received an allogeneic stem cell transplant from a related donor, was CMV-positive, and had no GVHD. The graft donor may have contributed some T cells. J is TRBJ2-5 and V is TRBV7-9; 11 bases agree with TRBD2. The CDR3, as DNA: TGTGCCAGCAGCCTACTTGGGACTAGCGGTCTCCAAGAGACCCAGTACTTC. Encoded protein: CASSLLGTSGLQETQYF.